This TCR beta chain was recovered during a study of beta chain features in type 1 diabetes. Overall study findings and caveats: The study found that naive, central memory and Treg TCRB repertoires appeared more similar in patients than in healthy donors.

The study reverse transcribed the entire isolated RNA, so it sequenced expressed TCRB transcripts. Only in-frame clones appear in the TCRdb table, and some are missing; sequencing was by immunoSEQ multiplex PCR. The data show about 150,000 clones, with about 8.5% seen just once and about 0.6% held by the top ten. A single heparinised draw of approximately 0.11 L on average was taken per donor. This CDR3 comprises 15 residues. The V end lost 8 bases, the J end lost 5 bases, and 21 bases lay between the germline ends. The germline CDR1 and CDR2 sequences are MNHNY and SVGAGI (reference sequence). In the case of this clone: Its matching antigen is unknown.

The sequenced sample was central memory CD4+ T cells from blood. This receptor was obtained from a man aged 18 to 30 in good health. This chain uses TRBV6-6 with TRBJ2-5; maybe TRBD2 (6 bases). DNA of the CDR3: TGTGCCAGCCAGAAGCAAGGTGGCGGGGTGGAGACCCAGTACTTC. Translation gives CASQKQGGGVETQYF.